This T cell receptor (beta chain) was sequenced for a study of blood T cells in healthy people across ages (dated by TCRdb to the mid-2010s). Regarding the research as a whole: In model experiments, roughly one uniquely barcoded TCR beta cDNA molecule per two T cells was captured by template switching. The study measured age-related changes in TCR beta repertoire diversity using deep sequencing normalized with unique cDNA molecular identifiers. The donors were divided into four age groups: young (average roughly 17 years), middle-aged (approximately 42), aged (about 60) and long-lived (approximately 74). To avoid experimental bias, donors of different ages were spread randomly across the sequencing lanes. Two additional independent replicas of 1 million unique cDNA reads from the same blood draw were analyzed for two donors (one aged 18 to 29 and one aged 80 or older).

Libraries were made using 5' RACE. A second PCR of about 6 to 11 cycles was performed with a sample-barcoded 5' primer and a J-beta primer mix. Each TCR beta cDNA molecule received a unique molecular identifier from a template-switch 5' adaptor carrying 12 random nucleotides. Each sample yielded at least 3 million CDR3-containing paired-end reads. All of the RNA was converted into first-strand cDNA using the Mint cDNA synthesis kit, with a TRBC-specific oligonucleotide serving as the primer. After uracil-DNA glycosylase treatment, a first 18-cycle PCR used universal primers M1SS and BC2_uni_R on all cDNA. The paper's data handling went like this. For normalization, 1 million high-quality reads, each with a distinct molecular identifier, were randomly selected from each sample. Reads sharing molecular identifiers were discarded rather than binned into consensus sequences. MiTCR, with a Q25 quality threshold and the strictest error-elimination algorithm, was used for CDR3 identification, clonotype clustering and error correction. A nonparametric unseen species model with Euler transformation was used to estimate lower-bound total TCR beta diversity. TCRdb reprocessing: public reads trimmed at Q25 with fastp, clones called with MiXCR, in-frame beta chains kept. Under each unique CDR3 protein, matching rows form one entry showing the most common genes and DNA. Here the V and J calls rest on TCRdb's processing, not on the authors' analysis. The sample yields around 1,800,000 distinct CDR3 sequences; around 42% were counted once. The ten largest account for about 21% of the sample.

Donors were under 40 systemically healthy Caucasian individuals from Russia aged 6 to 90 years. Approximately 9.7 milliliters of peripheral blood were drawn from each donor into EDTA-treated Vacutainer tubes. PBMCs were isolated by Ficoll-Paque density-gradient centrifugation, with at least 6 million obtained per sample. Total RNA, at least 6 micrograms per sample, was extracted from PBMCs with Trizol reagent. The percentages of naive CD45RAhigh/CD27high T cells were determined by flow cytometry on a PBMC aliquot from every donor. In regard to this clonotype: Its antigen has not been determined. Per-nucleotide qualities are absent, and no much larger clonotype sits a single base away.

Here is what the overall study found, with its caveats: As age increased, observed TCR beta diversity per million T cells dropped in a roughly linear way, and a significant reduction was already evident by age 40. A strong correlation was found between observed TCR beta diversity and the percentage of naive T cells measured by flow cytometry. Since profiling was done on bulk unsorted PBMCs, naive and antigen-experienced compartments could not be conclusively compared. Estimates of total diversity from one million sequenced T cells were regarded as lower bounds and underestimates. The CMV infection status of donors was not known, potentially confounding age-related changes in expanded clonotypes. Compared with the aged group, more naive CD4+ T cells, fewer expanded clones and increased TCR diversity were shown by the long-lived group, suggesting age selection.

Sequencing was performed on blood. The sequence was collected from a human donor in good health.

The CDR3 reads CAISESEISSNYGYTF. The DNA sequence is as follows: TGTGCCATCAGTGAGTCGGAAATAAGTTCTAACTATGGCTACACCTTC. The chain couples TRBV10-3 to TRBJ1-2, with the D gene not confidently named. At the junction V is shortened by 0 bases and J by 0 bases, with 11 bases in between. The CDR3 contains 16 residues, cysteine and phenylalanine counted. The sequence is cut down to CDR3 DNA, 48 bases in frame from base 1. Sequences ENHRY (CDR1) and SYGVKD (CDR2) are obtained from the germline V gene.